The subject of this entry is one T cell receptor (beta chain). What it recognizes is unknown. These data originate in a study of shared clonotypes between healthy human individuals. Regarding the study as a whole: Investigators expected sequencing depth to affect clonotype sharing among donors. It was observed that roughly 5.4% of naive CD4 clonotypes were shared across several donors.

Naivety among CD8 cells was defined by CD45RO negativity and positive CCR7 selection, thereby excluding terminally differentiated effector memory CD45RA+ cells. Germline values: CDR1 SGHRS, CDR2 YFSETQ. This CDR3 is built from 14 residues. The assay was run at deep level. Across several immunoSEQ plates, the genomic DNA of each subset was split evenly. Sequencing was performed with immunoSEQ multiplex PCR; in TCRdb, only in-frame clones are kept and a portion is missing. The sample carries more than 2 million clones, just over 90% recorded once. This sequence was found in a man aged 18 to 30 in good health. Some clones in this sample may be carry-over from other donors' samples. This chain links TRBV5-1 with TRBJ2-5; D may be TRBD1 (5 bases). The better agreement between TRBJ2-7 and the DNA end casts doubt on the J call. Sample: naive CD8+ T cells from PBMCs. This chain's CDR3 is CASSSSGSPYEQYF. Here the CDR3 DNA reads TGCGCCAGCAGCTCCTCAGGGTCACCCTACGAGCAGTACTTC.